This TCR beta chain was observed in a study of regulatory T cells in long-lasting Graves disease. About the research overall: Persistent Graves' disease meant over 5 years of antithyroid drugs with positive TSH receptor antibodies.

The table lists this clonotype with a few counts. Specified time point: persistent/refractory GD, antithyroid drugs over 5 years with positive TRAb. With RNA extracted from PBMCs as input, the TCR library was made. The CDR3 is 16 amino acids. CDR1 and CDR2 (germline): SGHVS, FQNEAQ. Germline trimming cut 7 bases from V and 0 bases from J; bases unmatched to any gene: 9. Sequencing libraries for TCR beta were prepared with iRepertoire HTBI primers and Arm-PCR of CDR3 regions. A single record per CDR3 protein comes from TCRdb applying MiXCR to the multiplex PCR reads. This sample has around 450,000 distinct CDR3 sequences, with roughly 21% found just once.

The gene calls are TRBV7-8 and TRBJ1-2, with TRBD1 identical over 9 bases. This TCR derives from a female donor with Graves disease. The specimen was peripheral blood mononuclear cells (PBMCs), collected when the disease was refractory, from a patient treated with antithyroid drugs. CDR3 coding DNA: TGTGCCAGCACCCTAGTGGGACAGGGCGCTAACTATGGCTACACCTTC. Translated, it gives CASTLVGQGANYGYTF.